The entry that follows covers one TCR beta chain sequence. It lacks a known antigen. No base-level quality is on record; no much larger clone is a single base apart. This entry belongs to a study of vaccination effects on CD4 cells after COVID-19 (dated by TCRdb to between 2022 and 2023). For the study in its entirety: Post-vaccine samples across the study were collected a median of 72 days after the second dose, with a range of 14 to 241. SARS-CoV-2 spike-specific CD4+ TCR repertoires were compared before and after mRNA vaccination in COVID-19 convalescent patients and in infection-naive vaccine recipients. Altogether, around ten COVID-19 convalescent patients and 4 SARS-CoV-2-naive healthy vaccine recipients made up the full study. Cultures from other donors in the study were sequenced using the Oncomine TCR Beta short-read assay on an Illumina iSeq 100. Study-wide conclusions, independent of this receptor: Among healthy vaccine recipients, nearly all vaccine-induced clones were SARS-CoV-2 mono-reactive, and only 1 of 255 was cross-reactive with common cold coronaviruses. Both infection-induced and vaccine-induced clones contracted markedly at late post-vaccination timepoints, which is consistent with waning T cell responses. The study was limited by a small number of convalescent patients and lacked early post-infection timepoints.

In the ViraFEST assay, PBMC were stimulated with viral peptide pools, and antigen-specific CD4+ T cell clonotypes were then identified by expansion using TCR sequencing. After 10 to 11 days of culture, CD4+ T cells were isolated with the EasySep CD4+ T cell isolation kit. Each participant received two doses of an mRNA SARS-CoV-2 vaccine, either BNT162b2 or mRNA-1273. None of the healthy vaccine recipients had a prior SARS-CoV-2 infection, which was confirmed by nucleocapsid antibody tests that came back negative both before and after vaccination. Approximately 2.1 million PBMC per well were cultured in IMDM with about 4.6% human AB serum, about 9.4 IU/ml IL-2 and gentamicin, plus 10 ug/ml peptides. On days 3 and 7, half of the culture medium was replaced with fresh IL-2-containing medium. Unless noted otherwise, every peptide stimulation condition was cultured in triplicate wells. Using Ficoll-Paque Plus gradient centrifugation, PBMC were separated from whole blood and then either used fresh or cryopreserved at -140C. The overlapping peptide pools covered the spike proteins of SARS-CoV-2 and of the common cold coronaviruses HCoV-NL63, HCoV-OC43 and HCoV-229E. Genomic DNA was extracted from cultured CD4+ T cells with the QIAamp micro DNA kit.

The receptor library was made with the immunoSEQ multiplex PCR assay. DNA from the cultured, isolated CD4+ T cells was subjected to TCR beta CDR3 sequencing. Concerning the study's data processing: Non-productive TCR sequences were removed and reads were trimmed to the CDR3 region, keeping CDR3s of at least 7 amino acids. The MANAFEST web app was used to pick out antigen-specific clonotypes by comparing their expansion in peptide wells with that in reference cultures. To be called positive, a clone needed expansion at FDR<0.05 compared with the reference and with all other wells, an odds ratio greater than 5, and a frequency greater than 0.1% in two replicate wells. Cross-reactive clonotypes were defined as significantly expanded in SARS-CoV-2 spike wells and in at least one common cold coronavirus spike condition. Levenshtein distance calculated with the stringdist R package was used to assess CDR3 similarity, and unrooted trees were constructed with ape in R 3.6.1. Imported from immuneACCESS, the table was reduced by TCRdb to in-frame sequences with V and J called. These copies leave out some clones; in studies compared against another copy, an unresolved V gene accounts for under half, and the cause of the remainder is not known. V and J calls and clone size are those listed in that table; D and trimming were worked out from the DNA. Recorded for this sample are about 31,000 clones; roughly 77% of them occurred a single time. 14% of the sample goes to the ten largest clones.

Sequences were derived from CD4+ T cells from PBMCs cultured with HCoV-229E spike peptides, sampled after COVID-19 vaccination. The cell subset or site tag for this specimen amounts to: HCoV-229E spike overlapping peptide pool stimulation. This TCR derives from a human donor who received a COVID-19 vaccine.

The CDR3: CASSPGDPPTQYF. The DNA sequence follows: TGTGCCAGCTCACCAGGGGACCCCCCGACCCAGTACTTC. The receptor chain draws on TRBV18 and TRBJ2-5, with the D assignment possibly TRBD1 or TRBD2, given 5 matching bases for each. From cysteine to phenylalanine, the CDR3 is 13 amino acids long. The read is trimmed to its CDR3 DNA, 39 bases read in frame from base 1. In the germline V gene, CDR1 corresponds to KGHSH and CDR2 to LQKENI. The V and J ends are trimmed by 2 bases and 7 bases, leaving 11 bases between them.